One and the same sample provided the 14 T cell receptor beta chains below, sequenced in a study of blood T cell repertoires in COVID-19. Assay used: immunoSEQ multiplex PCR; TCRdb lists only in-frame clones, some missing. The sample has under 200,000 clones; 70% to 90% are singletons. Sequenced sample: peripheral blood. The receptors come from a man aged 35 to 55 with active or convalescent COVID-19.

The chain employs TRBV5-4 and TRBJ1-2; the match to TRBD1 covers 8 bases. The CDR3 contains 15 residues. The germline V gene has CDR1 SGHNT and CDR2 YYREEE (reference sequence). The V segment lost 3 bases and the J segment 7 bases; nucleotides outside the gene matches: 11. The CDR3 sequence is CASSYVTGEGGGYTF. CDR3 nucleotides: TGTGCCAGCAGCTACGTGACAGGGGAAGGCGGTGGCTACACCTTC.

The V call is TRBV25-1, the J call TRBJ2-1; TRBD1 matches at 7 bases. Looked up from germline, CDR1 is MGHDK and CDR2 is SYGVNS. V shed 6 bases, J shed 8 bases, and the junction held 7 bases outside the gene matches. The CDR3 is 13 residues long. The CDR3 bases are TGTGCCAGCAGCGTGACAGGGTGGCATGAGCAGTTCTTC. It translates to CASSVTGWHEQFF.

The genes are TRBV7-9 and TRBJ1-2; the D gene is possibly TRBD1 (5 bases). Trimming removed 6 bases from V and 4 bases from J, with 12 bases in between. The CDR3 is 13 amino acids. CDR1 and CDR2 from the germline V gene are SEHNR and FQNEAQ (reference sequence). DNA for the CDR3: TGTGCCAGCAGAGCAGGGAATGTCTATGGCTACACCTTC. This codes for CASRAGNVYGYTF.

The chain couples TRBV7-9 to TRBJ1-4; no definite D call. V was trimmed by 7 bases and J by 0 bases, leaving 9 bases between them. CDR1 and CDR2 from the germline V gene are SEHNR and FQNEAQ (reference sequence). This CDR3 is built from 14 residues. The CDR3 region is CASNEGATNEKLFF. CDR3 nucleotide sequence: TGTGCCAGCAATGAGGGTGCAACTAATGAAAAACTGTTTTTT.

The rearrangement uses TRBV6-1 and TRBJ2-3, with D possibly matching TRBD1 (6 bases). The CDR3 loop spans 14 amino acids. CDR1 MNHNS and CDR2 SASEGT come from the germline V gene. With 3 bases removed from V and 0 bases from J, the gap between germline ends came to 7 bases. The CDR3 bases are TGTGCCAGCAGTGAGGACAGAAGCACAGATACGCAGTATTTT. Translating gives CASSEDRSTDTQYF.

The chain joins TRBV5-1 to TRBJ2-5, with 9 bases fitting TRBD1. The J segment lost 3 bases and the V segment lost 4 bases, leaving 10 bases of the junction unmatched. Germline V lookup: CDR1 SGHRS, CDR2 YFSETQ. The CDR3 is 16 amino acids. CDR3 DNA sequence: TGCGCCAGCAGCCAACTCGGACGGGACAGGGAAGAGACCCAGTACTTC. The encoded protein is CASSQLGRDREETQYF.

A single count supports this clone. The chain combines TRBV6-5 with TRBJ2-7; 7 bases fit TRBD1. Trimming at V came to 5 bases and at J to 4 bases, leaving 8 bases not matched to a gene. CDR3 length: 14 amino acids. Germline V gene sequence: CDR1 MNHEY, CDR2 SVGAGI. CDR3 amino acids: CASSPQGRGYEQYF. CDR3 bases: TGTGCCAGCAGTCCCCAGGGCAGGGGGTACGAGCAGTACTTC.

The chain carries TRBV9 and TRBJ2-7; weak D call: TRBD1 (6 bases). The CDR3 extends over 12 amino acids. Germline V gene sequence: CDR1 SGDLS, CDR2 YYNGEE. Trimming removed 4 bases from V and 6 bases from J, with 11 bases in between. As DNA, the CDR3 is TGTGCCAGCAGCAAGGGGGTTGGCGAGCAGTACTTC. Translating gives CASSKGVGEQYF.

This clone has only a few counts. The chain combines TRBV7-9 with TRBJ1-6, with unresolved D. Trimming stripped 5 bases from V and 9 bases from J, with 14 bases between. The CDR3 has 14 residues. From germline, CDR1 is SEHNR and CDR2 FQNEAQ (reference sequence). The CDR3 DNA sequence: TGTGCCAGCAGCCCGCCTGCTCCCGGTTCACCCCTCCACTTT. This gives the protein CASSPPAPGSPLHF. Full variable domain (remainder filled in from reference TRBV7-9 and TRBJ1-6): DTGVSQNPRHKITKRGQNVTFRCDPISEHNRLYWYRQTLGQGPEFLTYFQNEAQLEKSRLLSDRFSAERPKGSFSTLEIQRTEQGDSAMYLCASSPPAPGSPLHFGNGTRLTVT.

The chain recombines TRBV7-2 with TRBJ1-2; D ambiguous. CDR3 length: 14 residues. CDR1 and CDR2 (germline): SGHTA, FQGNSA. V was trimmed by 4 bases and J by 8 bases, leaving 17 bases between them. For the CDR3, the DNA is TGTGCCAGCAGCTCCCGGGTCCCTTCAAAAGGCTACACCTTC. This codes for CASSSRVPSKGYTF.

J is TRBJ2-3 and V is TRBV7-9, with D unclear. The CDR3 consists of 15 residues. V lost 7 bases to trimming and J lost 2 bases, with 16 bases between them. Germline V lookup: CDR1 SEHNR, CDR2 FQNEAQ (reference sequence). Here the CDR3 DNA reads TGTGCCAGCAAAATTCTAGACGACCCCACAGATACGCAGTATTTT. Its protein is CASKILDDPTDTQYF.

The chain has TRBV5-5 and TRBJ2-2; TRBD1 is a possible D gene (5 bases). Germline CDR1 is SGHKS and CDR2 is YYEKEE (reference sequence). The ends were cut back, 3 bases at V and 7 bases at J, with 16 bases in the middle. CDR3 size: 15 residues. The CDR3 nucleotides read TGTGCCAGCAGCTCCAGCCAGGGTAGTGTCGGGGAGCTGTTTTTT. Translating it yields CASSSSQGSVGELFF.

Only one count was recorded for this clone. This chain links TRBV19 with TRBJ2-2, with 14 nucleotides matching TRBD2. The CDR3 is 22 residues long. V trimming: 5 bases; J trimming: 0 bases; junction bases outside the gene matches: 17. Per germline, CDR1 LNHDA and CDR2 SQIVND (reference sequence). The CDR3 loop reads CASSAKPNPGLAGVPNTGELFF. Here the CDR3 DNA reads TGTGCCAGTAGTGCTAAACCTAACCCGGGACTAGCGGGGGTACCGAACACCGGGGAGCTGTTTTTT.

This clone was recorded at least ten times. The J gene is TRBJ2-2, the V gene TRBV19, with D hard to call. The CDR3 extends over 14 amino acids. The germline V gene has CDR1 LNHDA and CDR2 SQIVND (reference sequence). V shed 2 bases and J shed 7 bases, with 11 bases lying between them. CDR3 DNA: TGTGCCAGTAGTATATACGAACTGAGCGGGGAGCTGTTTTTT. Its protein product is CASSIYELSGELFF.